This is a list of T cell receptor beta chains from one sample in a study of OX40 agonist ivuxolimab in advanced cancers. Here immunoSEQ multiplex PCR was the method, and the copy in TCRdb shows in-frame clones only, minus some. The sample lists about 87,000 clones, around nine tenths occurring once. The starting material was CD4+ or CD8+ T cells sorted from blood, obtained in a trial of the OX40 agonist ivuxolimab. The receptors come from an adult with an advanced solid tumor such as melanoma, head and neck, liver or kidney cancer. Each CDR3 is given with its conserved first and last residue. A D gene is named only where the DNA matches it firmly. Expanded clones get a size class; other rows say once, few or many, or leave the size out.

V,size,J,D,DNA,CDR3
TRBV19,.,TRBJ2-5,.,TGTGCCAGTAGTATAGATAAGGGAAGGGAGACCCAGTACTTC,CASSIDKGRETQYF
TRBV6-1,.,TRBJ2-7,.,TGTGCCAGCAGCCCCTCAGCCTTAACCTCCTACGAGCAGTACTTC,CASSPSALTSYEQYF
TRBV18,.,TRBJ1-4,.,TGTGCCAGCTCACCGAGAAGAACCGGTGAAAAACTGTTTTTT,CASSPRRTGEKLFF
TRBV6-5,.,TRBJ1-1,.,TGTGCCAGCAGTAACCCAGCGAACACTGAAGCTTTCTTT,CASSNPANTEAFF
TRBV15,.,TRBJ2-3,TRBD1,TGTGCCACCAGCAGACCGACAGGGGGCACAGATACGCAGTATTTT,CATSRPTGGTDTQYF
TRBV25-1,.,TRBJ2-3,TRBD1,TGTGCCAGCGAAAAACACAGGGGGCTAAGCACAGATACGCAGTATTTT,CASEKHRGLSTDTQYF
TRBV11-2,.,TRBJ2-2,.,TGTGCCAGCAGTCTCGTGGTGAACACCGGGGAGCTGTTTTTT,CASSLVVNTGELFF
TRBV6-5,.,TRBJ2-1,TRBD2,TGTGCCAGCAGGCGGGGGGGCTCAAATGAGCAGTTCTTC,CASRRGGSNEQFF
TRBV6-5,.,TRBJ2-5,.,TGTGCCAGCAGTTACTCTGGGGGTCTGGGGGAGACCCAGTACTTC,CASSYSGGLGETQYF
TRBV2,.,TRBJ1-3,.,TGTGCCAGCAGTCCAGAGGTTTACTCTGGAAACACCATATATTTT,CASSPEVYSGNTIYF
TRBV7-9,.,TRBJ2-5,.,TGTGCCAGCAGCCGCTCTGGCGGAGAGACCCAGTACTTC,CASSRSGGETQYF
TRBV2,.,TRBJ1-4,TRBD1,TGTGCCAGCAGGGGCCCCGGGACAGGGGCGAGACTACTAAATGAAAAACTGTTTTTT,CASRGPGTGARLLNEKLFF
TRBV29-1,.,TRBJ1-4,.,TGCAGCGTTCTCGGACAGACTAATGAAAAACTGTTTTTT,CSVLGQTNEKLFF
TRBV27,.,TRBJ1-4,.,TGTGCCAGCAGTTTATCGAGGGGGGCGCGAGAAAAACTGTTTTTT,CASSLSRGAREKLFF
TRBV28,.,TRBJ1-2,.,TGTGCCAGCCGCGGGATCCCCAACAGCTACACCTTC,CASRGIPNSYTF
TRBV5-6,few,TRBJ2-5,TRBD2,TGTGCCAGCAGCTTGGAACTAGCGGGGACCCAGTACTTC,CASSLELAGTQYF
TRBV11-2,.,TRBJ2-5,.,TGTGCCAGCAGCTTAGTGGCTCGCGCGGAGACCCAGTACTTC,CASSLVARAETQYF
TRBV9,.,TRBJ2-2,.,TGTGCCAGCAGCGCCAGGGACTTCTCCACCGGGGAGCTGTTTTTT,CASSARDFSTGELFF
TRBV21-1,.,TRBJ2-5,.,TGTGCCAGCAGCAAAGTGTTGGGGGTGGAGGAGACCCAGTACTTC,CASSKVLGVEETQYF
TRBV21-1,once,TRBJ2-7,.,TGTGCCAGCAGCAAAAGGACTCGGGACAGGAACTCCTACGAGCAGTACTTC,CASSKRTRDRNSYEQYF
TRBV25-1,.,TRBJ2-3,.,TGTGCCAGCAGTGAATTGTGGGGTCGTCCAGATACGCAGTATTTT,CASSELWGRPDTQYF
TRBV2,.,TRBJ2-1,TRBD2,TGTGCCAGCAGTGAGGTAGCGGGTTACAATGAGCAGTTCTTC,CASSEVAGYNEQFF
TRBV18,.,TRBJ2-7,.,TGTGCCAGCTCAACGGGGCCGGTAGGGTACGAGCAGTACTTC,CASSTGPVGYEQYF
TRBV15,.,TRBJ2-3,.,TGTGCCCCCCGGGCCCGCACAGATACGCAGTATTTT,CAPRARTDTQYF
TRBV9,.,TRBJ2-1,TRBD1,TGTGCCAGCAGCTCCCCCGGACAGGGAAGGGACAATGAGCAGTTCTTC,CASSSPGQGRDNEQFF
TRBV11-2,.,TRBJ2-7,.,TGTGCCAGCAGCTACGGGGTGCAGGGTACCAACGAGCAGTACTTC,CASSYGVQGTNEQYF
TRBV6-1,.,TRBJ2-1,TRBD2,TGTGCCAGCAGTGAGGGGGGGACGGTCTACAATGAGCAGTTCTTC,CASSEGGTVYNEQFF
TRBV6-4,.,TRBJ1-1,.,TGTGCCAGCAGTGTTAGTTTCAACACTGAAGCTTTCTTT,CASSVSFNTEAFF
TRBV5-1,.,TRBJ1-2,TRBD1,TGCGCCAGCAGCCCCGGGACAGGGGCTAACTATGGCTACACCTTC,CASSPGTGANYGYTF
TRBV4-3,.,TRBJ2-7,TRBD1,TGCGCCAGCAGCCAGTCTCCCGGGACAGGGCTCGAGCAGTACTTC,CASSQSPGTGLEQYF
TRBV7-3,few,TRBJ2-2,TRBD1,TGTGCCAGCAGCTCCCGGCCAGCAGGGGGCACCGGGGAGCTGTTTTTT,CASSSRPAGGTGELFF
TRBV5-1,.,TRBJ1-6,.,TGCGCCAGCAGCTTGGACGGACGGAATTCACCCCTCCACTTT,CASSLDGRNSPLHF
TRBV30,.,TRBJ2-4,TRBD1,TGTGCCTGGAGTGTGGGAGGGACAGGGGGGAACATTCAGTACTTC,CAWSVGGTGGNIQYF
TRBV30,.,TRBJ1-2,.,TGTGCCTGGAGAAAGGACAGCTTCTATGGCTACACCTTC,CAWRKDSFYGYTF
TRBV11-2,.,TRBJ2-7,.,TGTGCCAGCAGCTTAGGGCTAGCAGGCGAGCAGTACTTC,CASSLGLAGEQYF
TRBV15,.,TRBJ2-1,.,TGTGCCACCAGCAGAGACCCCCAGGGGGAGCAGTTCTTC,CATSRDPQGEQFF
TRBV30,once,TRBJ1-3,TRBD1,TGTGCCTGGGACGGACAGGGGGCTCAATCTGGAAACACCATATATTTT,CAWDGQGAQSGNTIYF
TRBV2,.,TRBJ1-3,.,TGTGCCAGCAGTGAACTCCTTACAGTTCTCTCTGGAAACACCATATATTTT,CASSELLTVLSGNTIYF
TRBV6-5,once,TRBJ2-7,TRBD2,TGTGCCAGCAGTTGCGCGGGAGAATACTACGAGCAGTACTTC,CASSCAGEYYEQYF
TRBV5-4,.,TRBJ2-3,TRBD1,TGTGCCAGCAGCCAGAACAGGGGTGTCAAGACAGATACGCAGTATTTT,CASSQNRGVKTDTQYF
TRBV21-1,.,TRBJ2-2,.,TGTGCCAGCAGCAAAGAAGGGACGGATCCTCTTACCGGGGAGCTGTTTTTT,CASSKEGTDPLTGELFF
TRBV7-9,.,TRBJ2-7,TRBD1,TGTGCCAGCAGCAAGGGACAGGGGGTTGGCGAGCAGTACTTC,CASSKGQGVGEQYF
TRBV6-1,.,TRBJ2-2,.,TGTGCCAGCAGGCCGGGACACGTTGGGACCGGGGAGCTGTTTTTT,CASRPGHVGTGELFF
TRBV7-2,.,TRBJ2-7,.,TGTGCCAGCAGCTTAGGGCCGCTCTGGGCTGGGTCCTACGAGCAGTACTTC,CASSLGPLWAGSYEQYF
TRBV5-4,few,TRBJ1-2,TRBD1,TGTGCCAGCAGCTTTCAGGGGGCGGAGGGCTACACCTTC,CASSFQGAEGYTF
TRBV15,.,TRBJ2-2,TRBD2,TGTGCCACCAGCAGAGATGACCCCCTACTAGCGACGAACACCGGGGAGCTGTTTTTT,CATSRDDPLLATNTGELFF
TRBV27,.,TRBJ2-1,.,TGTGCCAGCAGTAACCCCCCTAGTTGGGGAGGTCATGAGCAGTTCTTC,CASSNPPSWGGHEQFF
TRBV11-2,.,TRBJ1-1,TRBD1,TGTGCCAGCAGCCTTTTGACAGGGACGAACACTGAAGCTTTCTTT,CASSLLTGTNTEAFF
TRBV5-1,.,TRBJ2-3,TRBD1,TGCGCCAGCAGCCGTCCGGGACAGAGCCGCACAGATACGCAGTATTTT,CASSRPGQSRTDTQYF
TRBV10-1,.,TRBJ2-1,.,TGCGCCAGCAGTGAGTCGGGGAGCAATGAGCAGTTCTTC,CASSESGSNEQFF